These 28 T cell receptor beta chains were all obtained from the same sample, sequenced in a study of cytomegalovirus exposure and HLA in healthy donors. Primers included in the PCR were 60 Vbeta and 13 Jbeta primers. Here immunoSEQ multiplex PCR was the method, and the copy in TCRdb shows in-frame clones only, minus some. The sample contains 150,000 to 200,000 clones, 77% of which appear only once. Sequenced: PBMCs. The receptors come from a woman in her 30s in good health and CMV-seropositive.

The chain has TRBV28 and TRBJ2-5, with unresolved D. V was clipped by 6 bases and J by 3 bases, with 23 bases between them. CDR1 is MDHEN, CDR2 SYDVKM, per germline. This CDR3 has 17 residues. The CDR3 coding sequence is TGTGCCAGCAGACCCTATCCGAAGACAAATCCTGAAGAGACCCAGTACTTC. Residues: CASRPYPKTNPEETQYF.

V usage is TRBV10-3 and J usage is TRBJ1-1; TRBD1 matches 10 bases. The CDR3 contains 14 residues. The J segment lost 3 bases and the V segment lost 6 bases, leaving 4 bases of the junction unmatched. Germline CDR1 reads ENHRY; CDR2 reads SYGVKD. The CDR3 protein is CAIRGGQGYTEAFF. CDR3 in DNA: TGTGCCATCAGGGGGGGACAGGGGTACACTGAAGCTTTCTTT.

This sequence joins TRBV6-1 and TRBJ1-2; 10 nucleotides line up with TRBD1. Germline V gene lookup returns CDR1 MNHNS and CDR2 SASEGT. The CDR3 has 15 residues. V lost 2 bases to trimming and J lost 8 bases; unmatched junction nucleotides: 8. DNA for the CDR3: TGTGCCAGCAGTGAACCTCTGACAGGGGGCCGGGGCTACACCTTC. Its protein is CASSEPLTGGRGYTF.

The V gene is TRBV11-1, the J gene TRBJ1-1, with TRBD1 matching 8 bases. CDR1 is SGHAT and CDR2 is FQDESV in the germline V gene (reference sequence). This CDR3 has 15 residues. V trimming: 6 bases; J trimming: 1 base; junction bases outside the gene matches: 7. The CDR3 DNA reads TGTGCCAGCAGTCCCAGAGGACAGGGGAACACTGAAGCTTTCTTT. Residues: CASSPRGQGNTEAFF.

The rearrangement links TRBV18 to TRBJ1-5, with D possibly being TRBD1 (6 bases). With 4 bases removed from V and 1 base from J, the gap between germline ends came to 14 bases. This CDR3 has 16 amino acids. Germline CDR1 KGHSH, CDR2 LQKENI. The CDR3 sequence: CASSRSWGLSNQPQHF. The CDR3 DNA sequence: TGTGCCAGCTCACGCAGCTGGGGGCTCAGCAATCAGCCCCAGCATTTT.

The chain carries TRBV19 and TRBJ1-4; no firm D call. Looked up from germline, CDR1 is LNHDA and CDR2 is SQIVND (reference sequence). This CDR3 has 13 amino acids. Trimming removed 7 bases from V and 5 bases from J, with 11 bases in between. CDR3 loop: CASTGSANEKLFF. The DNA for the CDR3 is TGTGCCAGTACGGGATCGGCGAATGAAAAACTGTTTTTT.

The J gene is TRBJ2-7, the V gene TRBV27, with TRBD1 matching over 10 bases. J gave up 3 bases and V 7 bases, and 9 bases lay outside the gene matches. The germline CDR1 and CDR2 sequences are MNHEY and SMNVEV (reference sequence). This CDR3 is 15 amino acids long. The DNA of the CDR3 is TGTGCCAGCATCGCCGGGACAGGGGCCTTCTACGAGCAGTACTTC. It encodes CASIAGTGAFYEQYF.

The chain uses TRBV27 and TRBJ2-5, with TRBD1 as a possible D gene (6 bases). The CDR3 length is 17 residues. Per the germline V gene, CDR1 is MNHEY and CDR2 is SMNVEV (reference sequence). Trimming removed 2 bases from V and 4 bases from J, with 20 bases in between. The CDR3 DNA sequence: TGTGCCAGCAGTTTACTTACAGGGAACCGAGTCCCAGAGACCCAGTACTTC. Encoded protein: CASSLLTGNRVPETQYF.

A single count supports this clone. This chain joins TRBV19 and TRBJ1-5; TRBD1 might be the D (6 bases). The germline CDR1 and CDR2 sequences are LNHDA and SQIVND (reference sequence). The V end was cut by 6 bases, the J end by 4 bases, with 16 bases between. The CDR3 is made up of 15 amino acids. The CDR3 loop is CASRGNRVGNQPQHF. The CDR3 DNA reads TGTGCCAGTAGGGGAAACAGGGTCGGGAATCAGCCCCAGCATTTT.

J is TRBJ1-1 and V is TRBV5-1; D perhaps matches TRBD1 (5 bases). CDR1 is SGHRS, CDR2 YFSETQ, per germline. V was pared by 4 bases and J by 4 bases, with 17 bases between. The CDR3 is made up of 15 amino acids. DNA for the CDR3: TGCGCCAGCAGCCCGGGGGACGCCTCTATCACTGAAGCTTTCTTT. Protein product: CASSPGDASITEAFF. Variable domain in full (rest from reference TRBV5-1 and TRBJ1-1): KAGVTQTPRYLIKTRGQQVTLSCSPISGHRSVSWYQQTPGQGLQFLFEYFSETQRNKGNFPGRFSGRQFSNSRSEMNVSTLELGDSALYLCASSPGDASITEAFFGQGTRLTVV.

J is TRBJ2-7 and V is TRBV5-4; TRBD2 matches 10 bases. Losses at the gene ends were 2 bases for V and 7 bases for J; bases not matched to a gene: 9. The CDR3 runs to 15 residues. The germline V gene encodes CDR1 SGHNT and CDR2 YYREEE (reference sequence). The DNA of the CDR3 is TGTGCCAGCAGCTTAGCGGGAGGGCCCATGGGAGAGCAGTACTTC. It specifies CASSLAGGPMGEQYF.

The CDR3 sequence is CASSRTGYDGYTF. CDR3 in DNA: TGTGCCAGCAGTCGGACAGGGTATGATGGCTACACCTTC. The rearrangement links TRBV6-5 to TRBJ1-2, with 8 bases fitting TRBD1. Looked up from germline, CDR1 is MNHEY and CDR2 is SVGAGI. This CDR3 comprises 13 residues. V lost 5 bases, J lost 6 bases, and 5 bases stayed unmatched.

The CDR3 spells CASTPDRANYGYTF. CDR3 in DNA: TGTGCCAGTACCCCCGACAGGGCAAACTATGGCTACACCTTC. The chain combines TRBV19 with TRBJ1-2; 7 bases agree with TRBD1. Germline V lookup: CDR1 LNHDA, CDR2 SQIVND (reference sequence). The CDR3 runs 14 residues. The V segment lost 7 bases and the J segment 2 bases; nucleotides outside the gene matches: 7.

The CDR3: CATAISTEAFF. The CDR3 DNA follows: TGTGCTACAGCAATTAGCACTGAAGCTTTCTTT. The chain is built from TRBV28 and TRBJ1-1, with D unresolved. Germline lookup yields CDR1 MDHEN and CDR2 SYDVKM. This CDR3 contains 11 residues.

The chain carries TRBV28 and TRBJ1-1; 8 bases are a match to TRBD1. Germline trimming cut 2 bases from V and 4 bases from J; bases unmatched to any gene: 6. CDR3 length: 15 amino acids. Germline assignment: CDR1 MDHEN and CDR2 SYDVKM. The CDR3 bases are TGTGCCAGCAGTTTACTACAGGGGGTACTCACTGAAGCTTTCTTT. Translating gives CASSLLQGVLTEAFF.

This sequence joins TRBV27 and TRBJ2-1; 7 nucleotides align to TRBD1. Germline V lookup: CDR1 MNHEY, CDR2 SMNVEV (reference sequence). The CDR3 is 14 residues long. V gave up 8 bases and J gave up 7 bases; unmatched junction bases: 11. The CDR3 loop is CASGEGTAGNEQFF. CDR3 DNA sequence: TGTGCCAGCGGGGAAGGGACAGCCGGAAATGAGCAGTTCTTC.

The CDR3 is CSAAGENQPQHF. CDR3 DNA: TGCAGTGCCGCAGGGGAGAATCAGCCCCAGCATTTT. The V call is TRBV29-1, the J call TRBJ1-5; a possible D gene is TRBD1 (6 bases). This CDR3 has 12 residues. CDR1 SQVTM and CDR2 ANQGSEA come from the germline V gene. The full variable domain, with the rest looked up from reference TRBV29-1 and TRBJ1-5, is SAVISQKPSRDICQRGTSLTIQCQVDSQVTMMFWYRQQPGQSLTLIATANQGSEATYESGFVIDKFPISRPNLTFSTLTVSNMSPEDSSIYLCSAAGENQPQHFGDGTRLSIL.

This clone has at least ten counts. The chain uses TRBV7-8 and TRBJ1-5; the D gene is possibly TRBD1 (5 bases). CDR3 length: 16 residues. Trimming removed 5 bases from V and 2 bases from J, with 16 bases in between. Germline CDR1 SGHVS, CDR2 FQNEAQ. CDR3 in DNA: TGTGCCAGCAGCCTCTGGACACCCTCGGGCAATCAGCCCCAGCATTTT. It is translated as CASSLWTPSGNQPQHF.

The gene calls are TRBV6-5 and TRBJ2-7; D possibly corresponds to TRBD2 (6 bases). Trimming removed 3 bases from V and 1 base from J, with 10 bases in between. The germline gives CDR1 MNHEY, CDR2 SVGAGI. CDR3 length: 14 residues. CDR3 amino acids: CASSYGGTSYEQYF. The CDR3 DNA reads as TGTGCCAGCAGTTATGGCGGGACTTCCTACGAGCAGTACTTC.

The CDR3 region has the DNA TGTGCCAGTAGTCTTGACCAGCGGGGGCTATACACAGATACGCAGTATTTT. This sequence encodes CASSLDQRGLYTDTQYF. V is TRBV19 and J is TRBJ2-3; 8 bases match TRBD2. J gave up 2 bases and V 5 bases, and 12 bases lay outside the gene matches. The CDR3 runs to 17 residues. Germline CDR1 LNHDA, CDR2 SQIVND (reference sequence).

The chain employs TRBV4-1 and TRBJ2-3, with TRBD2 identical over 10 bases. Germline CDR1 and CDR2: MGHRA and YSYEKL. J lost 7 bases, V lost 0 bases, and 7 bases had no gene match. CDR3 length: 16 residues. The CDR3 region is CASSQDDSGRINTQYF. The CDR3 DNA follows: TGCGCCAGCAGCCAAGATGATAGCGGGAGGATAAATACGCAGTATTTT.

The chain employs TRBV5-1 and TRBJ2-7, with TRBD1 matching 8 bases. V was clipped by 1 base and J by 13 bases; unmatched bases: 10. Germline V gives CDR1 SGHRS, CDR2 YFSETQ. This CDR3 is built from 13 residues. CDR3 coding DNA: TGCGCCAGCAGCTTGAATCGGCAGGGGGCAAACTACTTC. This sequence encodes CASSLNRQGANYF.

The V and J genes are TRBV5-4 and TRBJ2-7, with 10 bases identical to TRBD2. Per the germline V gene, CDR1 is SGHNT and CDR2 is YYREEE (reference sequence). CDR3 length equals 17 residues. The J segment lost 3 bases and the V segment lost 3 bases, leaving 12 bases of the junction unmatched. DNA for the CDR3: TGTGCCAGCAGCTCGCCGGAGACTAGCGGGCGATACTACGAGCAGTACTTC. Its protein is CASSSPETSGRYYEQYF.

This clone was seen just once. The chain recombines TRBV7-6 with TRBJ2-5, with TRBD2 as a possible D gene (5 bases). The CDR3 has 13 amino acids. The V gene's germline CDR1 is SGHVS and CDR2 FNYEAQ. V shed 0 bases and J shed 13 bases, with 15 bases lying between them. The DNA of the CDR3 is TGTGCCAGCAGCTTAGCGACTGATCCCAGCGGGTACTTC. This encodes CASSLATDPSGYF.

The V gene is TRBV28, the J gene TRBJ1-5; the match to TRBD1 covers 7 bases. With V trimmed by 5 bases and J by 1 base, 2 bases remained unmatched. The CDR3 sequence is 14 residues long. The V gene's germline CDR1 is MDHEN and CDR2 SYDVKM. This CDR3 is CASSGGQSNQPQHF. CDR3 DNA sequence: TGTGCCAGCAGTGGGGGACAGAGCAATCAGCCCCAGCATTTT.

The chain employs TRBV7-3 and TRBJ2-1, with 13 positions matching TRBD2. The CDR3 sequence is 15 residues long. With V trimmed by 5 bases and J by 9 bases, 7 bases remained unmatched. Germline V gene sequence: CDR1 SGHTA, CDR2 FQGTGA. CDR3 residues: CASSPGLAGEAEQFF. CDR3 sequence (DNA): TGTGCCAGCAGCCCAGGACTAGCGGGAGAGGCTGAGCAGTTCTTC.

This clone appeared a single time. J is TRBJ1-2 and V is TRBV30, with D hard to call. The CDR3 is made up of 13 amino acids. Trimming took off 2 bases at V and 8 bases at J, with 15 bases between the two ends. CDR1 is GTSNPN, CDR2 SVGIG, per germline (reference sequence). CDR3 DNA sequence: TGTGCCTGGAGTTCCCAGCGGGCGGGGGGCTACACCTTC. The encoded protein is CAWSSQRAGGYTF. Variable domain in full (rest from reference TRBV30 and TRBJ1-2): SQTIHQWPATLVQPVGSPLSLECTVEGTSNPNLYWYRQAAGRGLQLLFYSVGIGQISSEVPQNLSASRPQDRQFILSSKKLLLSDSGFYLCAWSSQRAGGYTFGSGTRLTVV.

The chain links TRBV5-1 to TRBJ2-1; 8 bases are shared with TRBD2. CDR3 size: 13 residues. V lost 6 bases and J lost 8; bases outside the gene matches: 7. Germline values: CDR1 SGHRS, CDR2 YFSETQ. In DNA, the CDR3 is TGCGCCAGCACCATCACGGGGGGGGATGAGCAGTTCTTC. This sequence encodes CASTITGGDEQFF.